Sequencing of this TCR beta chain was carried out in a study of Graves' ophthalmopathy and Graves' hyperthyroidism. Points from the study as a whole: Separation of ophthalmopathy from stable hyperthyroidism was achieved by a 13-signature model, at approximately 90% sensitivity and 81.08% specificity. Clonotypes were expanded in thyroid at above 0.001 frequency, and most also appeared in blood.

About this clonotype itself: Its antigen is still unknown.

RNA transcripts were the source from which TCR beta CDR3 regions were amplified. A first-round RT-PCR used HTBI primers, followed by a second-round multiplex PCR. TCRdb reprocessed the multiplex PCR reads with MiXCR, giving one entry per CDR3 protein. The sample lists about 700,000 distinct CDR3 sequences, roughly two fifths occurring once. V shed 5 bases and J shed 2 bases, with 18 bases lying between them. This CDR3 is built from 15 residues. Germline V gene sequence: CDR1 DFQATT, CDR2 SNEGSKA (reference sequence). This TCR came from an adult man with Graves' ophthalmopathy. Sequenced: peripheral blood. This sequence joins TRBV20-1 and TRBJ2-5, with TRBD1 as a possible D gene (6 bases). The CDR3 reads CSAGGADSRQETQYF. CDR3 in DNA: TGCAGTGCTGGAGGCGCGGACAGCCGACAAGAGACCCAGTACTTC.